The source of this T cell receptor (beta chain) is a study of OX40 agonist ivuxolimab in advanced cancers. Patients were ineligible given autoimmune disease history or systemic immunosuppression. CDR3 length equals 12 residues. From germline, CDR1 is SQVTM and CDR2 ANQGSEA. V lost 1 base and J 13 bases, leaving 16 bases between the germline ends. Data came from immunoSEQ multiplex PCR; TCRdb stores just in-frame clones and leaves some out. The repertoire holds fewer than 95,000 clones, with 84% as singletons. The V call is TRBV29-1, the J call TRBJ1-2; D is perhaps TRBD1 (6 bases). The starting material was CD4+ or CD8+ T cells sorted from blood, obtained in a trial of the OX40 agonist ivuxolimab. This TCR was recovered from an adult with an advanced solid tumor such as melanoma, head and neck, liver or kidney cancer. The CDR3 DNA reads as TGCAGCGTTGAAGGAGGGACACTGGCCTCCACCTTC. This codes for CSVEGGTLASTF.